Presented here are 5 T cell receptor beta chains from one specimen sequenced in a study of T-cell reconstitution after alpha-beta-depleted transplantation in children. Unique molecular identifiers were used in preparing the TCRbeta library. TCRdb re-called the PCR reads with MiXCR, one entry per CDR3 protein. In the table there are around 240,000 distinct CDR3 sequences, approximately 9.9% of which are singletons. The specimen was PBMCs from the stem cell graft donor, collected from the stem cell graft. Every receptor here comes from a human donor who donated a stem cell graft to a child with SCID.

This clonotype was counted many times. The chain recombines TRBV6-1 with TRBJ2-3; TRBD2 matches 10 bases. This CDR3 is 17 amino acids long. With 6 bases clipped from V and 3 bases from J, the junction kept 12 bases outside the gene matches. Germline-derived CDR1 and CDR2 are MNHNS and SASEGT. CDR3: CASSHLSTSGPTDTQYF. The CDR3 bases are TGTGCCAGCAGCCACCTTTCGACTAGCGGGCCGACAGATACGCAGTATTTT.

This clonotype was detected ten times or more. V usage is TRBV5-1 and J usage is TRBJ1-2; tentative D call: TRBD1 (6 bases). The CDR3 covers 14 residues. Trimming pared 5 bases from V and 6 bases from J, leaving 17 bases between. Germline CDR1 reads SGHRS; CDR2 reads YFSETQ. The CDR3 sequence: CASRSTPAGDGYTF. Here the CDR3 DNA reads TGCGCCAGCAGATCCACCCCGGCAGGGGATGGCTACACCTTC.

This clonotype was detected only a few times. The J gene is TRBJ2-5, the V gene TRBV7-8; 9 bases align to TRBD1. The CDR3 is made up of 17 amino acids. After removal of 8 bases from V and 3 bases from J, the junction contained 16 bases not matched to a gene. Per germline, CDR1 SGHVS and CDR2 FQNEAQ. The CDR3 sequence: CASGLQRGTGQKETQYF. The CDR3, as DNA: TGTGCCAGCGGCCTCCAGAGAGGGACAGGGCAGAAAGAGACCCAGTACTTC.

With regard to this clonotype: Being one base from a much bigger clone, this may be a read error. This chain's CDR3 is CSARDPYSGAIVLTF. CDR3 DNA sequence: TGCAGTGCTAGAGATCCCTACTCTGGGGCCATCGTCCTGACTTTC. The rearrangement links TRBV20-1 to TRBJ2-6; a weak D match, TRBD1 (5 bases). The germline V gene encodes CDR1 DFQATT and CDR2 SNEGSKA (reference sequence). The CDR3 sequence is 15 residues long.

This rearrangement joins TRBV5-4 to TRBJ2-6, with D perhaps TRBD1 (6 bases). V shed 9 bases and J shed 0 bases, with 19 bases lying between them. The CDR3 length is 17 residues. The germline gives CDR1 SGHNT, CDR2 YYREEE (reference sequence). The CDR3 region is CATQLGGLCSGANVLTF. CDR3 nucleotide sequence: TGTGCCACCCAGCTTGGGGGCCTGTGCTCTGGGGCCAACGTCCTGACTTTC.